This T cell receptor beta chain was sequenced in a study of blood T cell repertoires in COVID-19. Study overall: Acute and convalescent COVID-19 samples came from the United States, Italy and Spain. The cDNA or gDNA used as material had been derived from T cells, B-cell-depleted T cells, or PBMCs.

In this sample, this clone turned up a few times. Germline V gene lookup returns CDR1 MNHNS and CDR2 SASEGT. Unmatched junction bases numbered 9, after V lost 2 bases and J lost 5 bases. The CDR3 totals 16 residues. Per the authors' pipeline: For nucleated cells, counts were estimated from reference gene primer amplification. Here immunoSEQ multiplex PCR was the method, and the copy in TCRdb shows in-frame clones only, minus some. The V and J calls and clone size are taken from that table; D and trimming were inferred from the DNA. This sample yields about 220,000 clones, of which approximately 84% are seen a single time; roughly 3% belongs to the top ten.

The TCR sequence derives from a woman in her twenties or thirties who had recovered from COVID-19. The chain links TRBV6-1 to TRBJ2-5; 9 positions agree with TRBD2. Sample: peripheral blood. CDR3 bases: TGTGCCAGCAGTGAAATGAGCGGGGGGCCCCAGGAGACCCAGTACTTC. Translated: CASSEMSGGPQETQYF.